Below are 6 T cell receptor beta chains sequenced from a single sample in a study of T cells in Graves' hyperthyroidism and ophthalmopathy. Amplification of TCR beta CDR3 regions used RNA as the template. The HTBI primer set drove a first-round RT-PCR of the TCR CDR3. TCRdb reanalysed the multiplex PCR reads using MiXCR and keeps one entry per CDR3 protein. The sample lists 210,000 or so distinct CDR3 sequences, roughly a sixth occurring once. The sequenced sample consisted of blood. The origin of the receptors is a middle-aged man with Graves' hyperthyroidism.

This clonotype was observed a handful of times. CDR3 protein: CATSGVGANYGYTF. The CDR3 nucleotides are TGTGCCACCAGTGGTGTGGGGGCGAACTATGGCTACACCTTC. This chain connects TRBV24-1 to TRBJ1-2, with a tentative D call TRBD1 (6 bases). There are 14 residues in the CDR3. V was clipped by 5 bases and J by 2 bases, with 11 bases between them. Germline CDR1 reads KGHDR; CDR2 reads SFDVKD.

This clonotype was seen more than once but under ten times. The V and J genes are TRBV7-9 and TRBJ1-1; 7 positions match TRBD1. Germline trimming cut 1 base from V and 5 bases from J; bases unmatched to any gene: 10. Per the germline V gene, CDR1 is SEHNR and CDR2 is FQNEAQ (reference sequence). CDR3 length: 16 amino acids. Here the CDR3 reads CASSLDKPQGGTEAFF. CDR3 in DNA: TGTGCCAGCAGCTTAGACAAACCTCAGGGGGGAACTGAAGCTTTCTTT.

This clonotype was seen many times. This sequence joins TRBV20-1 and TRBJ2-1, with 8 nucleotides matching TRBD1. This CDR3 is built from 15 residues. CDR1 and CDR2 from the germline V gene are DFQATT and SNEGSKA (reference sequence). V dropped 3 bases and J dropped 3; count of bases not matched to a gene: 7. The chain's CDR3 is CSARETGGYYNEQFF. The CDR3, as DNA: TGCAGTGCTAGGGAAACAGGGGGTTACTACAATGAGCAGTTCTTC.

V and J are TRBV28 and TRBJ2-7, with 7 bases aligning to TRBD1. With 3 bases clipped from V and 6 bases from J, the junction kept 11 bases outside the gene matches. The germline V gene encodes CDR1 MDHEN and CDR2 SYDVKM. The CDR3 sequence is 15 residues long. DNA for the CDR3: TGTGCCAGCAGTTTTCGACAGGGAAGTAGTCGCGAGCAGTACTTC. Protein product: CASSFRQGSSREQYF.

As regards this clonotype: This may arise from a read error, as a much more abundant clone is one base away. The chain is built from TRBV28 and TRBJ2-7; 9 nucleotides line up with TRBD2. The V gene's germline CDR1 is MDHEN and CDR2 SYDVKM. This CDR3 has 15 amino acids. DNA for the CDR3: TGTGCCAGCAGTTTTGTAGCGGGAGTCGGCTACGGGCAGTACTTC. Its translation: CASSFVAGVGYGQYF.

The sample holds a few counts of this clonotype. V and J are TRBV6-2 or TRBV6-3 and TRBJ2-5, with D possibly TRBD2 on 5 matching bases. Germline V gives CDR1 MNHEY, CDR2 SVGEGT. V lost 2 bases and J 0 bases, leaving 13 bases between the germline ends. The CDR3 is 16 amino acids. CDR3 protein: CASSYHGLANQETQYF. The CDR3 DNA follows: TGTGCCAGCAGTTACCATGGACTTGCGAACCAAGAGACCCAGTACTTC.